The present entry profiles one T cell receptor beta chain with its context. Its specificity is not known. This sample was taken from a study of shared clonotypes between healthy human individuals. Study-level points and caveats: Tissues were not sampled, only blood, and their repertoires likely differ. Investigators expected sequencing depth to affect clonotype sharing among donors.

Germline CDR1 SGHVS, CDR2 FQNEAQ. The CDR3 covers 13 residues. Trimming cost V 1 base and J 3 bases, with 4 bases left between them. Once extracted for a subset, genomic DNA was divided evenly among several immunoSEQ plates. The repertoire was sequenced with immunoSEQ multiplex PCR; TCRdb's copy has only in-frame clones and lacks some. This sample has some 92,000 clones, with around 47% found just once. The clonotype originates from a woman aged 35 to 49 in good health. Some clones in this sample may be carry-over from other donors' samples. Sequenced input: PBMCs. The chain employs TRBV7-8 and TRBJ1-5; D gene ambiguous. The CDR3 DNA reads TGTGCCAGCAGCTTAGAGGCCAATCAGCCCCAGCATTTT. Amino acids: CASSLEANQPQHF.